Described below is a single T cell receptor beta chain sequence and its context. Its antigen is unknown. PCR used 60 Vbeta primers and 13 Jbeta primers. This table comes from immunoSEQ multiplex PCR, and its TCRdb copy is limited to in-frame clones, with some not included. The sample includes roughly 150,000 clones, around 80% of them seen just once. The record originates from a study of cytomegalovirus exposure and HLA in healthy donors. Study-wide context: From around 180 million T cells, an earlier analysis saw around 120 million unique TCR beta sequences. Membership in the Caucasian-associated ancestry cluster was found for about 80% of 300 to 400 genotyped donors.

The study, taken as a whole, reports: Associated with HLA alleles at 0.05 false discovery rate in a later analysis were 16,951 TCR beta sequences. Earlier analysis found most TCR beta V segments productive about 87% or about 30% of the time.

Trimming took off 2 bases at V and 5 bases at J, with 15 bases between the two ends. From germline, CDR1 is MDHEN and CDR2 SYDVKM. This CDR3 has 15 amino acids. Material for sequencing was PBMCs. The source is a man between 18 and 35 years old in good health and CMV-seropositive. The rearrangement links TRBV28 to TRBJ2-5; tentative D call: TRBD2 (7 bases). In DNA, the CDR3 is TGTGCCAGCAGTTTAGGTGGGAGGGGGGGGGAGACCCAGTACTTC. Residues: CASSLGGRGGETQYF.